This record covers a single T cell receptor beta chain. The clone's antigen remains unknown. No per-base quality is available; no much larger clone lies one base away. Via the germline V gene (reference sequence), CDR1 is SGHNT and CDR2 YYREEE. From cysteine to phenylalanine, the CDR3 is 12 amino acids long. This entry keeps only the CDR3 DNA: 36 bases, framed from base 1. V is clipped by 4 bases and J by 8 bases, and the sequence between their germline boundaries is 12 bases long. The label giving this sample's time point can be read as: about 28 days (+/-7) after the second vaccine dose. AZD1222 recipients given second doses at about 4 weeks or at about 12 weeks were pooled, since spike-specific TCR depth and breadth were not found to differ between the two schedules. Samples from vaccinated people were obtained from the UK trials COV001 and COV002, which included a single-blind randomized controlled phase 2/3 trial of AZD1222 (ChAdOx1 nCoV-19) in healthy adults. Trial participant PBMC samples were collected at day 0 and day 28 after the second dose for TCRbeta chain sequencing.

The CDR3 regions of human TCRbeta chains were analyzed by immunosequencing. Concerning the study's data processing: TCRs in the repertoires were compared against a reference library of SARS-CoV-2-specific TCRs that had been generated with the MIRA antigen-specificity platform. Breadth was defined as the fraction of unique TCRs that were SARS-CoV-2-associated. Depth was defined as the fraction of total T cells that were SARS-CoV-2-associated. Using the MIRA data, each spike-specific TCR was assigned both to the spike region to which the TCR was reactive and to a CD4 or CD8 class. Log10-transformed breadth and depth values were compared by one-way ANOVA with Sidak's multiple comparisons tests. TCRdb mirrors the immuneACCESS table, restricted to in-frame sequences. Some clones are absent from its copies; in checked studies, under half trace to an unresolved V gene, and the reason for the others is unknown. V and J calls and clone size follow that table, whereas D and trimming were derived from the DNA. In all, the sample holds about 180,000 clones, and almost 90% of those were seen once. Around 10% of the sample lies in the top ten.

This entry belongs to a study of T cell responses to AZD1222 COVID-19 vaccine (dated by TCRdb to 2020 to 2023). In the study overall: A total of 233 trial participants underwent TCR sequencing, of whom some 210 received two doses of AZD1222 and 26 received two doses of the MenACWY control vaccine. Trial participants were enrolled by age into subgroups of 18-55, 56-69 and 70-plus years, and roughly 150, 30 and 60 TCR-sequenced participants, respectively, were included in these subgroups. Findings and caveats that apply to the study as a whole: Epitopes outside the regions mutated in the B.1.351 and B.1.1.7 variants were reportedly recognized by nearly half of the unique spike-specific TCRs. After two AZD1222 doses, spike-specific TCR breadth and depth were significantly higher than at day 0 and than in MenACWY recipients. Only a handful of AZD1222 recipients were SARS-CoV-2 seropositive at baseline, limiting conclusions about previously exposed vaccinees. Because no day 14 peak-response samples were available, the repertoires could be characterized only after the peak T cell response. CD4 TCRs associated with the vaccine covered the entire spike protein, and the dominant responses were in regions 160-218 and 743-854. In the small 56-69-year group, the increase in depth fell short of significance, most likely because of low power. Participants were mostly white British and included more females than males, and it was suggested by the authors that clonal diversity may have been underestimated.

The sequence was obtained from an adult who received the AZD1222 COVID-19 vaccine. The source material was peripheral blood, sampled 28 days after the second AZD1222 dose. The chain is encoded by TRBV5-4 joined to TRBJ1-2, and possibly TRBD1, on 6 matching bases. DNA sequence: TGTGCCAGCAGCGGAGGGGGTTTCGGCTACACCTTC. Translated, it reads CASSGGGFGYTF.